Below, one T cell receptor (beta chain) is given with its context. The sample holds many counts of this clonotype. Its antigen is not yet known. No base quality values were provided; no much bigger clone lies one nucleotide off. Systemically healthy Caucasian individuals from Russia, roughly 40 in total and aged 6 to 90 years, were included as donors. Each donor gave about 9.8 milliliters of peripheral blood, drawn into EDTA-treated Vacutainer tubes. Ficoll-Paque density-gradient centrifugation was used to isolate PBMCs, with at least 7 million obtained per sample. Trizol reagent was used to extract total RNA from PBMCs, with at least 5 micrograms per sample. For every donor, flow cytometry on a PBMC aliquot measured the percentage of naive CD45RAhigh/CD27high T cells. This record belongs to a study of blood T cells in healthy people across ages (dated by TCRdb to 2014 to 2015). Concerning the study at large: In model experiments, roughly one uniquely barcoded TCR beta cDNA molecule per two T cells was captured by template switching. Using the same blood draw, the study looked at two additional independent replicas of 1 million unique cDNA reads for two donors, one aged 18 to 30 and the other aged 80 or older. To avoid experimental bias, donors of different ages were randomly spread across the sequencing lanes. The study measured age-related changes in TCR beta repertoire diversity using deep sequencing normalized with unique cDNA molecular identifiers. The donors were divided into four age groups: young (average around 16 years), middle-aged (approximately 39), aged (about 60) and long-lived (approximately 74).

Library construction relied on 5' RACE. Sequencing was carried out with an Illumina HiSeq 2500. A second 7 to 11 cycle PCR used a sample-barcoded 5' primer and a J-beta primer mix. A template-switch 5' adaptor carrying 12 random nucleotides introduced a unique molecular identifier onto each TCR beta cDNA molecule. At least 2.5 million CDR3-containing paired-end reads were obtained from each sample. First-strand cDNA was synthesized from all RNA with the Mint cDNA synthesis kit, primed by a TRBC-specific oligonucleotide. Following uracil-DNA glycosylase treatment, all cDNA underwent a first 18-cycle PCR with the universal primers M1SS and BC2_uni_R. For the original study's pipeline: Normalization of each sample was performed by random selection of 1 million high-quality reads, each carrying a distinct molecular identifier. Instead of being binned into consensus sequences, reads that shared molecular identifiers were thrown out. CDR3 identification, clonotype clustering and error correction used MiTCR with a Q25 quality threshold and the strictest error-elimination algorithm. A nonparametric unseen species model with Euler transformation was used to estimate a lower bound on total TCR beta diversity. TCRdb reran the public reads through fastp at Q25 and MiXCR, keeping productive beta chains. Identical CDR3 proteins give one entry, which carries the most common genes and DNA. TCRdb's processing, not the authors', yielded these V and J calls. This sample lists about 810,000 distinct CDR3 sequences; under 40% were detected once. Approximately 12% of the sample belongs to the ten largest clones.

What the research found in general, with its limitations: As age increased, observed TCR beta diversity per million T cells dropped in a roughly linear way, and a significant reduction was already evident by age roughly 40. Estimates of total diversity based on one million sequenced T cells were considered lower bounds and underestimates. Donor CMV infection status was unknown, potentially confounding age-related changes in expanded clonotypes. Observed TCR beta diversity correlated strongly with the percentage of naive T cells measured by flow cytometry. The long-lived group showed more naive CD4+ T cells, fewer expanded clones and increased TCR diversity than the aged group, suggesting age selection. Bulk unsorted PBMC profiling prevented conclusive comparison of naive and antigen-experienced compartments.

Trimmed from V: 3 bases; trimmed from J: 6 bases; junction bases lacking a gene match: 5. The germline V gene (reference sequence) sets CDR1 to LGHDT and CDR2 to YNNKEL. Counted from cysteine to phenylalanine, this CDR3 has 13 amino acids. Solely the CDR3 DNA is kept, with 39 bases framed from the first base. Material: blood. The TCR originated in a man aged 18-30 years in good health. This chain joins TRBV3-1 to TRBJ2-7, with TRBD2 matching 7 junction bases. The CDR3 reads CASSQGRLAEQYF. The DNA reads TGTGCCAGCAGCCAGGGGCGACTAGCCGAGCAGTACTTC.